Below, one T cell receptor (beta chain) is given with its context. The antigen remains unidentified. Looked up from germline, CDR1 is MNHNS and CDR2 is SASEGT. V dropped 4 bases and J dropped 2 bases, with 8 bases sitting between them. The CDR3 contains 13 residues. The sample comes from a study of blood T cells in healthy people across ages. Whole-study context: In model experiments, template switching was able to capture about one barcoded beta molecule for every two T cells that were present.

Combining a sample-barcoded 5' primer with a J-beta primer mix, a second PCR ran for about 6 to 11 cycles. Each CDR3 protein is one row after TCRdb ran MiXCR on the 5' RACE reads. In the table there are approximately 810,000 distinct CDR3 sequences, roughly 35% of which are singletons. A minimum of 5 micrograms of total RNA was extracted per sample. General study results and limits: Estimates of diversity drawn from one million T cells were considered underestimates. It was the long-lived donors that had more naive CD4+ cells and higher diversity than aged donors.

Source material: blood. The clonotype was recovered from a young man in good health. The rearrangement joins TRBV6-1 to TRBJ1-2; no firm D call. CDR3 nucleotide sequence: TGTGCCAGCAGTGTGTACCGGAACTATGGCTACACCTTC. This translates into CASSVYRNYGYTF.